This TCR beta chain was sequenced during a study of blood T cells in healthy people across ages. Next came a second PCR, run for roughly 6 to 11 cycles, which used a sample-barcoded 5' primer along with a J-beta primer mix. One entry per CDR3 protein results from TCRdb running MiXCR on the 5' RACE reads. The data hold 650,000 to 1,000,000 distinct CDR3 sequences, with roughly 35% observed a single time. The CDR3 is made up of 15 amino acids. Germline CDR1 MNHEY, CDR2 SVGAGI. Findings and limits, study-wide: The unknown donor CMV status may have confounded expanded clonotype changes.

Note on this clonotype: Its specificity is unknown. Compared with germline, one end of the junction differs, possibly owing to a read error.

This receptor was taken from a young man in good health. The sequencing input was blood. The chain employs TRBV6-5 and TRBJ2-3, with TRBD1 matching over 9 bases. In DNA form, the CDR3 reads TGTGCCAGCAGCCGGGACAGGGCTAGCACAGATACGCGGTATTTT. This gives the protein CASSRDRASTDTRYF.